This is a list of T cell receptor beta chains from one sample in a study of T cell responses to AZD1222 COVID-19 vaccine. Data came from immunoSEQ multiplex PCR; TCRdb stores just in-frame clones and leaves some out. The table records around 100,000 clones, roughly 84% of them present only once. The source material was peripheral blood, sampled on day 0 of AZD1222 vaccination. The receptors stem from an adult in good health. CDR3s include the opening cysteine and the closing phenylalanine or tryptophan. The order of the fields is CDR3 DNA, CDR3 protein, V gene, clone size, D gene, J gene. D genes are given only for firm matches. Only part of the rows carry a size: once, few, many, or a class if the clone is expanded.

TGCAGCGTTGGAATTCGGGACCCCTCTGATCGCTACACCTTC,CSVGIRDPSDRYTF,TRBV29-1,.,.,TRBJ1-2
TGCAGTGCTAGTCCGGCAGTCTATAATTCACCCCTCCACTTT,CSASPAVYNSPLHF,TRBV20-1,once,.,TRBJ1-6
TGTGCCACCAGCAGTTTTGGGGGGGCATCCAACTCCTACGAGCAGTACTTC,CATSSFGGASNSYEQYF,TRBV15,.,.,TRBJ2-7
TGTGCCAGCTCCCCCTCCGACAGGGCCCGCACAGATACGCAGTATTTT,CASSPSDRARTDTQYF,TRBV7-9,.,TRBD1,TRBJ2-3
TGTGCCAGCAGTGAATGGAGTAGACTCGAAGCTTTCTTT,CASSEWSRLEAFF,TRBV2,.,.,TRBJ1-1
TGTGCCAGCAGTACACAGGGGCTGGAACCGCCCCAGCATTTT,CASSTQGLEPPQHF,TRBV6-1,.,TRBD1,TRBJ1-5
TGTGCCAGCAGCCACAGGGGTAACTATGGCTACACCTTC,CASSHRGNYGYTF,TRBV14,few,.,TRBJ1-2
TGTGCCAGCAGGGTTACAGGGGGCGAGCAGTACTTC,CASRVTGGEQYF,TRBV6-5,.,TRBD1,TRBJ2-7
TGTGCCAGCAGCTTAGACGACGGGAGCAGGGCGAATGAGCAGTTCTTC,CASSLDDGSRANEQFF,TRBV11-3,.,.,TRBJ2-1
TGTGCCAGCAGTCGTACAGGGGCTGATAATCAGCCCCAGCATTTT,CASSRTGADNQPQHF,TRBV6-5,.,TRBD1,TRBJ1-5
TGTGCCAGCAGTGAAGATGGAGGATTCTCCTACGAGCAGTACTTC,CASSEDGGFSYEQYF,TRBV6-1,once,.,TRBJ2-7
TGTGCCAGCAACCCCCGACAGGGGGCGTCCTACGAGCAGTACTTC,CASNPRQGASYEQYF,TRBV6-6,few,TRBD1,TRBJ2-7
TGCGCCAGCAGCTTTATACCAACAGGAGAAGGAAACACCATATATTTT,CASSFIPTGEGNTIYF,TRBV5-1,.,.,TRBJ1-3
TGTGCCAGTAGAAAGGGACAGAGTCTGGACACTGAAGCTTTCTTT,CASRKGQSLDTEAFF,TRBV19,.,TRBD1,TRBJ1-1
TGCGCCAGCAGCTCCGAGAGGAGGGAAGATACGCAGTATTTT,CASSSERREDTQYF,TRBV5-1,few,.,TRBJ2-3
TGTGCCAGCTCACCCCAAGGCGGGGCTAACTATGGCTACACCTTC,CASSPQGGANYGYTF,TRBV18,.,.,TRBJ1-2
TGTGCCAGCAGCCCCGGGAGGACAGATACGCAGTATTTT,CASSPGRTDTQYF,TRBV7-3,.,TRBD2,TRBJ2-3
TGTGCCAGCAGCGTGAACAATGAGCAGTTCTTC,CASSVNNEQFF,TRBV21-1,.,.,TRBJ2-1
TGCAGCGTTGAACTCGCCTTGGTAGATACGCAGTATTTT,CSVELALVDTQYF,TRBV29-1,.,.,TRBJ2-3
TGTGCCAGCAGCTTAGAGATGAGGGGTTCCGGAAAAGAGACCCAGTACTTC,CASSLEMRGSGKETQYF,TRBV11-2,.,.,TRBJ2-5
TGTGCCAGCAGCCTTACAGGGGGTGAGCAGTTCTTC,CASSLTGGEQFF,TRBV7-9,.,TRBD1,TRBJ2-1
TGTGCCAGCAGTGGCCGGGACAGGGGGCTCCTTGAGCAGTTCTTC,CASSGRDRGLLEQFF,TRBV28,.,TRBD1,TRBJ2-1
TGCGCCAGCAGCTTGTCAGGGACACTCGGGGAGCTGTTTTTT,CASSLSGTLGELFF,TRBV5-1,once,.,TRBJ2-2
TGCGCCAGCAGCCAGGCCCCCAACAGCTATGGCTACACCTTC,CASSQAPNSYGYTF,TRBV5-1,.,.,TRBJ1-2
TGTGCCAGCAGCTTAGCGGGGGGTCAGACCCAGTACTTC,CASSLAGGQTQYF,TRBV11-3,.,TRBD2,TRBJ2-5
TGTGCCACCAGTGACCCGAGACAGGGGAACACTGAAGCTTTCTTT,CATSDPRQGNTEAFF,TRBV24-1,.,TRBD1,TRBJ1-1